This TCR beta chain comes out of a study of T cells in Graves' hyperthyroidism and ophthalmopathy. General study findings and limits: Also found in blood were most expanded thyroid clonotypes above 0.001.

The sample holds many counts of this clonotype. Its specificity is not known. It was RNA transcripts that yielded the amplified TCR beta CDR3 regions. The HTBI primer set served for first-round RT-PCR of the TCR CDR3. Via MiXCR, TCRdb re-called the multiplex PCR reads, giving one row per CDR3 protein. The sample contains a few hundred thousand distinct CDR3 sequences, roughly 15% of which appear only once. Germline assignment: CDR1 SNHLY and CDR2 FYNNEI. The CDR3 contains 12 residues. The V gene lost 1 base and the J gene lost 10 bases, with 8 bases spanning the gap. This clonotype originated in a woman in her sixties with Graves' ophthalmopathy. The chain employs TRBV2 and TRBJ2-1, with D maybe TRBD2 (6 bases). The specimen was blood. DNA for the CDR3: TGTGCCAGCAGTGAAGAACGGGGGGAGCAGTTCTTC. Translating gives CASSEERGEQFF. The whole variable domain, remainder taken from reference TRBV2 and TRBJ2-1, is EPEVTQTPSHQVTQMGQEVILRCVPISNHLYFYWYRQILGQKVEFLVSFYNNEISEKSEIFDDQFSVERPDGSNFTLKIRSTKLEDSAMYFCASSEERGEQFFGPGTRLTVL.